This T cell receptor (beta chain) was found in a study of cytomegalovirus exposure and HLA in healthy donors. Findings and caveats of the study: Later work showed greater clonal expansion in HLA-associated TCR beta chains than in equally common others. In a later analysis, a missense DCLRE1C variant was linked to TCR beta V- and J-gene trimming.

Concerning this clone: Its antigen is as yet unknown. Other DNA sequences from this sample encode an identical CDR3 as well.

Both 60 Vbeta primers and 13 Jbeta primers went into the PCR. Libraries were prepared by immunoSEQ multiplex PCR; TCRdb keeps only in-frame clonotypes and omits some of them. Among around 150,000 clones, around 79% were seen once, and the ten largest hold 2.8%. The germline V gene encodes CDR1 WNHNN and CDR2 SYGVQD (reference sequence). Trimming took 2 bases from V and 8 from J, leaving 9 bases between them. The CDR3 length is 13 residues. The chain has TRBV10-1 and TRBJ2-2, with a tentative D call TRBD2 (5 bases). The sequenced sample was PBMCs. The sequence came from a male donor in good health and CMV-seronegative. CDR3 sequence (DNA): TGCGCCAGCAGTGAGGGAGGATCGGGGGAGCTGTTTTTT. Amino acids: CASSEGGSGELFF.